This T cell receptor (beta chain) derives from a study of T cell responses to AZD1222 COVID-19 vaccine. The assay was immunoSEQ multiplex PCR, and TCRdb's table has in-frame clones only and misses some. The table has around 88,000 clones, around 88% seen once; the top ten hold around 10%. Germline CDR1 reads SNHLY; CDR2 reads FYNNEI. This CDR3 comprises 14 residues. The ends were cut back, 7 bases at V and 0 bases at J, with 7 bases in the middle. Sequenced material: peripheral blood, taken on day 0 of MenACWY control vaccination. The sequence came from an adult in good health. The chain links TRBV2 to TRBJ2-6; possibly TRBD1 or TRBD2 for D (5 bases each). The CDR3 spells CASTGSSGANVLTF. Here the CDR3 DNA reads TGTGCCAGCACAGGGAGCTCTGGGGCCAACGTCCTGACTTTC.